This T cell receptor (beta chain) stems from a study of T cells after yellow fever vaccination (dated 2019 in TCRdb). Study-level background: The SMART-Seq v4 Ultra Low Input RNA kit was used to prepare libraries from fractions with low cell numbers. To follow T-cell clones before and after primary and booster YFV17D yellow fever vaccination, bulk TCR alpha and beta repertoires were sequenced over time. The cohort comprised two healthy male donors, one aged 18 to 30 and one aged 30 to 40 years. Bulk PBMC replicates and cell subsets were isolated from blood drawn at multiple timepoints before and after both primary and secondary immunization.

What the research found in general, with its limitations: After the booster, most of the clones that had expanded following primary vaccination were detected again (roughly 96% of CD4 and 80% to 90% of CD8), which suggests that memory was broadly maintained. Computational filtering was required because FACS-sorted repertoires could contain abundant contaminating clonotypes from the bulk population. A small fraction of clonotypes showed up in both the CD4 and CD8 compartments, probably as a result of convergent recombination. The study included only two donors, which limits how far the findings can be generalized. Compared with the primary T-cell response, the secondary T-cell response was weaker but faster, peaking on day 5 rather than day 15.

This clonotype was counted only a few times. It lacks a known antigen. Within one base of it there is no much larger clone, and no base qualities were kept. In the paper's terms, the treatment or condition label means: live attenuated yellow fever vaccine strain. A standard Ficoll-Paque protocol was used to isolate PBMCs from peripheral blood. Dynabeads CD4 and CD8 positive selection kits were used to isolate the CD4 and CD8 T-cell fractions. TriZol was used to extract RNA from bulk PBMCs, CD4 and CD8 fractions, and dextramer-positive and dextramer-negative fractions. Based on the germline V gene, the CDR1 and CDR2 sequences are SGDLS and YYNGEE. The CDR3 contains 14 residues, cysteine and phenylalanine counted. The entry retains the CDR3 DNA only, 42 bases that are in frame from base 1. V is cut by 3 bases and J by 6 bases, and the space between the germline ends is 14 bases. TCR cDNA was made using 5'RACE template switching, a step that added a universal primer site and unique molecular identifiers. Priming of cDNA synthesis was performed from both the TCR alpha and TCR beta constant segments. Library amplification used two PCR steps, and the second PCR step added sample barcodes and sequencing adapters. Sequencing of libraries was done on Illumina HiSeq 2500 (2x100 bp) or NovaSeq (2x150 bp). For the original study's pipeline: Reads were demultiplexed and collapsed into UMI consensus sequences with MIGEC, and V(D)J alignment was performed with MiXCR. Vaccine-responding clonotypes were defined with edgeR using replicate PBMC samples, requiring FDR below 0.01 and a log2 fold change above 5 up to day 15. Each bulk clonotype was labeled CD4 or CD8 based on which sequenced repertoire, CD4 or CD8, contained the clonotype at higher abundance. TCRdb handled the public reads itself, with Q25 trimming in fastp and clone calling in MiXCR, and kept productive beta chains. Duplicate CDR3 protein sequences are folded into a single record with the most common DNA and genes. The V and J calls reflect TCRdb's pipeline rather than the authors' work. In all, the sample holds 68,000 or so distinct CDR3 sequences, and more than 6.5% of those were seen once. Approximately 35% of the sample comes from the top ten.

This sequence originates from a man aged 18 to 35 who received the YFV17D yellow fever vaccine. Sequenced here: CD8+ T cells sorted from PBMCs, sampled roughly 46 days after the first yellow fever vaccination. The chain employs TRBV9 and TRBJ2-3, with the identity of the D gene unclear. The CDR3 reads CASSAYPGEDTQYF. The DNA reads TGTGCCAGCAGCGCATACCCAGGAGAGGATACGCAGTATTTT.